Reported below is one TCR beta chain. The data belong to a study of human T cells and chemical hapten exposure. Individual cDNA molecules in this library carried unique molecular identifiers. TCRdb called the RACE reads again in MiXCR, with one record for every CDR3 protein. The repertoire consists of fewer than 85,000 distinct CDR3 sequences, with over 6.5% occurring once and the leading ten covering 1.5%. Germline V gives CDR1 LNHDA, CDR2 SQIVND (reference sequence). The CDR3 consists of 14 residues. Trimming removed 0 bases from V and 6 bases from J, with 12 bases in between. Documented time point: healthy volunteer bleed at 6 weeks. Unseparated into fractions, whole blood served as the source from which total RNA was extracted.

The V and J genes are TRBV19 and TRBJ2-7; D tentatively reads TRBD1 or TRBD2 (5 bases each). The specimen sequenced was whole blood. The clonotype originates from a male donor in good health. Some clones in this sample may be carry-over from other donors' samples. Written as DNA, the CDR3 is TGTGCCAGTAGTATAGAATTGGGACCCCGCGAGCAGTACTTC. As protein: CASSIELGPREQYF.